These 15 T cell receptor beta chains were all obtained from the same sample, sequenced in a study of PD-L1 blockade in urothelial cancer. The time point denotes: pretreatment peripheral blood. Clones were sequenced by immunoSEQ multiplex PCR, and TCRdb holds only the in-frame ones, with some missing. Seen here are just over 50,000 clones, roughly four fifths observed once, and the top ten hold under 4.5%. This sample comprised PBMCs, obtained around atezolizumab (anti-PD-L1) treatment. These receptors originate from a man aged 70-80 years with urothelial cancer.

This clone was observed once. The gene calls are TRBV11-3 and TRBJ2-3, with TRBD1 matching over 8 bases. CDR3 length: 17 residues. Germline V gene sequence: CDR1 SGHNT, CDR2 YENEEA. Trimming removed 5 bases from V and 6 bases from J; junction bases left unmatched: 16. The CDR3 region is CASSPLTPWTGRDTQYF. CDR3 bases: TGTGCCAGCAGCCCCCTGACCCCCTGGACAGGGAGGGATACGCAGTATTTT.

CDR3 nucleotide sequence: TGTGCCAGCAGTTTCGACAGGGGTAATGAGCAGTTCTTC. Amino acid sequence: CASSFDRGNEQFF. The J gene is TRBJ2-1, the V gene TRBV27, with TRBD1 matching 8 bases. The CDR3 covers 13 residues. Germline-derived CDR1 and CDR2 are MNHEY and SMNVEV (reference sequence). J was trimmed by 7 bases and V by 3 bases; bases with no gene match: 2.

The genes are TRBV7-2 and TRBJ2-7; possibly TRBD1 for D (5 bases). This CDR3 spans 14 amino acids. The ends were cut back, 4 bases at V and 3 bases at J, with 13 bases in the middle. Germline V gene lookup returns CDR1 SGHTA and CDR2 FQGNSA. CDR3 loop: CASSSRGHHYEQYF. CDR3 in DNA: TGTGCCAGCAGCTCCCGCGGACACCACTACGAGCAGTACTTC.

V usage is TRBV5-4 and J usage is TRBJ2-5; D is perhaps TRBD1 (6 bases). The CDR3 is made up of 15 amino acids. V lost 4 bases, J lost 4 bases, and 17 bases lay in between. Germline V gene sequence: CDR1 SGHNT, CDR2 YYREEE (reference sequence). The CDR3 bases are TGTGCCAGCAGCCCCTCCAGAGGGGGTTCAGAGACCCAGTACTTC. Residues: CASSPSRGGSETQYF.

The chain uses TRBV19 and TRBJ2-1, with 9 bases identical to TRBD2. The CDR3 sequence is 17 residues long. V lost 3 bases to trimming and J lost 7 bases; unmatched junction nucleotides: 13. Per germline, CDR1 LNHDA and CDR2 SQIVND (reference sequence). The CDR3 region is CASSIYELRAGGNEQFF. Here the CDR3 DNA reads TGTGCCAGTAGTATTTATGAGTTGAGGGCGGGAGGGAATGAGCAGTTCTTC.

The chain recombines TRBV18 with TRBJ2-7; D perhaps matches TRBD2 (6 bases). V lost 4 bases and J lost 6, with 19 bases in between. Germline CDR1 reads KGHSH; CDR2 reads LQKENI. This CDR3 has 15 residues. CDR3 sequence (DNA): TGTGCCAGCTCACAGGTCCAGGCGGGGTCCGCCGAGCAGTACTTC. This sequence encodes CASSQVQAGSAEQYF.

This clone qualifies as medium-sized. The CDR3 region has the DNA TGTGCCAGCAGCTCCTCGACTGCCACTGAAGCTTTCTTT. Its protein product is CASSSSTATEAFF. The chain couples TRBV7-3 to TRBJ1-1, with D unclear. The CDR3 is made up of 13 amino acids. V dropped 4 bases and J dropped 4 bases, with 10 bases sitting between them. Germline CDR1 and CDR2: SGHTA and FQGTGA.

The CDR3 DNA sequence: TGCGCCAGCAGCCAACCCGTAGCTACAACTAATGAAAAACTGTTTTTT. Amino acid sequence: CASSQPVATTNEKLFF. This rearrangement joins TRBV4-1 to TRBJ1-4, with D unclear. Germline CDR1 and CDR2: MGHRA and YSYEKL. CDR3 size: 16 residues. Trimming pared 2 bases from V and 0 bases from J, leaving 10 bases between.

The chain recombines TRBV9 with TRBJ1-4, with 9 nucleotides matching TRBD1. The junction had 6 bases not matched to a gene; V was cut back by 4 bases and J by 5 bases. Germline V lookup: CDR1 SGDLS, CDR2 YYNGEE. The CDR3 has 15 residues. The DNA of the CDR3 is TGTGCCAGCAGCCACGGGACAGGGAGGAATGAAAAACTGTTTTTT. Translating it yields CASSHGTGRNEKLFF.

The V call is TRBV11-1, the J call TRBJ1-1; a possible D gene is TRBD1 (6 bases). Trimming pared 4 bases from V and 10 bases from J, leaving 16 bases between. The CDR3 is 13 amino acids. Germline V gene data show CDR1 as SGHAT and CDR2 as FQDESV (reference sequence). The CDR3 coding sequence is TGTGCCAGCAGCTACTTAACAGGGTATGGAGCTTTCTTT. Residues: CASSYLTGYGAFF.

This rearrangement joins TRBV4-3 to TRBJ2-5; 10 bases match TRBD2. Germline V gene lookup returns CDR1 LGHNA and CDR2 YSLEER. The CDR3 contains 16 residues. Trimming cost V 0 bases and J 4 bases; bases outside gene matches: 5. The CDR3 sequence: CASSQEASGSGETQYF. CDR3 DNA: TGCGCCAGCAGCCAAGAAGCTAGCGGGAGTGGAGAGACCCAGTACTTC.

This clone was recorded once. The V gene is TRBV9, the J gene TRBJ2-2; a weak D match, TRBD2 (5 bases). V was cut by 7 bases and J by 3 bases, with 16 bases left in between. From germline, CDR1 is SGDLS and CDR2 YYNGEE. CDR3 length: 15 residues. CDR3 region: CASGRGRTYTGELFF. CDR3 DNA sequence: TGTGCCAGCGGCCGCGGGCGCACCTACACCGGGGAGCTGTTTTTT.

This sequence joins TRBV18 and TRBJ1-1, with TRBD1 identical over 11 bases. This CDR3 is 15 amino acids long. Trimming removed 4 bases from V and 5 bases from J; junction bases left unmatched: 6. Looked up from germline, CDR1 is KGHSH and CDR2 is LQKENI. The CDR3 sequence: CASSRGDRGWTEAFF. The CDR3, as DNA: TGTGCCAGCTCACGAGGGGACAGGGGGTGGACTGAAGCTTTCTTT. The full variable domain, with the rest looked up from reference TRBV18 and TRBJ1-1, is NAGVMQNPRHLVRRRGQEARLRCSPMKGHSHVYWYRQLPEEGLKFMVYLQKENIIDESGMPKERFSAEFPKEGPSILRIQQVVRGDSAAYFCASSRGDRGWTEAFFGQGTRLTVV.

This clone was found a few times. The chain joins TRBV15 to TRBJ1-4; TRBD1 matches 12 bases. Unmatched junction bases numbered 10, after V lost 0 bases and J lost 2 bases. Germline lookup yields CDR1 LNHNV and CDR2 YYDKDF (reference sequence). This CDR3 is 20 amino acids long. CDR3 DNA: TGTGCCACCAGCAGAGATATCCCGTTTGGGACAGGGGGCACTAATGAAAAACTGTTTTTT. Residues: CATSRDIPFGTGGTNEKLFF. Combining the CDR3 with reference TRBV15 and TRBJ1-4 gives the whole variable domain DAMVIQNPRYQVTQFGKPVTLSCSQTLNHNVMYWYQQKSSQAPKLLFHYYDKDFNNEADTPDNFQSRRPNTSFCFLDIRSPGLGDTAMYLCATSRDIPFGTGGTNEKLFFGSGTQLSVL.

The V and J genes are TRBV10-3 and TRBJ2-5; no reliable D call. From germline, CDR1 is ENHRY and CDR2 SYGVKD. The CDR3 length is 13 residues. V was pared by 11 bases and J by 5 bases, with 18 bases between. The CDR3 DNA is TGTGCCTCCCAAGAGTCCCTGAGGGAGACCCAGTACTTC. Translation: CASQESLRETQYF.